This TCR beta chain emerged from a study of T cell responses to AZD1222 COVID-19 vaccine. Overall study findings and caveats: There were mostly white British donors and more females than males, and clonal diversity was possibly underestimated.

In the case of this clone: Its antigen is unknown.

The assay was immunoSEQ multiplex PCR, and TCRdb's table has in-frame clones only and misses some. The sample carries 150,000 to 190,000 clones, approximately 90% recorded once. Sequences were derived from peripheral blood, sampled after recovery from COVID-19. The clonotype was recovered from an adult who had recovered from COVID-19.

Here the CDR3 reads CASSLGTGEGYTF. In nucleotides, the CDR3 is TGTGCCAGCAGCCTAGGGACAGGGGAGGGCTACACCTTC. The chain couples TRBV5-4 to TRBJ1-2; 10 bases agree with TRBD1. The CDR3 is 13 amino acids. Losses at the gene ends were 4 bases for V and 8 bases for J; bases not matched to a gene: 5. Per the germline V gene, CDR1 is SGHNT and CDR2 is YYREEE (reference sequence).